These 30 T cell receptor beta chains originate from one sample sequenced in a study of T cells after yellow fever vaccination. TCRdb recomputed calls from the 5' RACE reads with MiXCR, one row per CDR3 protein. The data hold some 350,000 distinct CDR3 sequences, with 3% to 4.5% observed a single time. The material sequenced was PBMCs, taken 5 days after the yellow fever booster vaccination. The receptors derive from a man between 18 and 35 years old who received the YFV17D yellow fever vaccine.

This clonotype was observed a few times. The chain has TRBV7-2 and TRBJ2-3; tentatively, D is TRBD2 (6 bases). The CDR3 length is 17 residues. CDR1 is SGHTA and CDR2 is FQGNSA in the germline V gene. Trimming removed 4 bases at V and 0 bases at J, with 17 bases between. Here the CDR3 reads CASSSYPRDPSTDTQYF. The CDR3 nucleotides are TGTGCCAGCAGCTCCTACCCGCGGGATCCTAGCACAGATACGCAGTATTTT. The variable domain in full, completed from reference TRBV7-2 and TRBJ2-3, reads GAGVSQSPSNKVTEKGKDVELRCDPISGHTALYWYRQSLGQGLEFLIYFQGNSAPDKSGLPSDRFSAERTGGSVSTLTIQRTQQEDSAVYLCASSSYPRDPSTDTQYFGPGTRLTVL.

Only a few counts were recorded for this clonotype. The CDR3 loop is CASSQGPFASQGSQETQYF. Here the CDR3 DNA reads TGCGCCAGCAGCCAAGGACCTTTTGCCTCGCAGGGATCACAAGAGACCCAGTACTTC. This sequence joins TRBV4-1 and TRBJ2-5; TRBD1 might be the D (5 bases). The V end lost 1 base, the J end lost 2 bases, and 23 bases lay between the germline ends. Germline V lookup: CDR1 MGHRA, CDR2 YSYEKL. CDR3 length equals 19 residues.

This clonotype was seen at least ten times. CDR3 sequence reads: CASSSTGTEFNEQFF. As DNA, the CDR3 is TGTGCCAGCAGCAGCACCGGGACCGAGTTCAATGAGCAGTTCTTC. The V call is TRBV7-9, the J call TRBJ2-1; D may be TRBD1 or TRBD2 (5 bases each). V lost 5 bases, J lost 6 bases, and 17 bases lay in between. The CDR3 totals 15 residues. Germline V gene data show CDR1 as SEHNR and CDR2 as FQNEAQ (reference sequence). The variable domain in full, completed from reference TRBV7-9 and TRBJ2-1, reads DTGVSQNPRHKITKRGQNVTFRCDPISEHNRLYWYRQTLGQGPEFLTYFQNEAQLEKSRLLSDRFSAERPKGSFSTLEIQRTEQGDSAMYLCASSSTGTEFNEQFFGPGTRLTVL.

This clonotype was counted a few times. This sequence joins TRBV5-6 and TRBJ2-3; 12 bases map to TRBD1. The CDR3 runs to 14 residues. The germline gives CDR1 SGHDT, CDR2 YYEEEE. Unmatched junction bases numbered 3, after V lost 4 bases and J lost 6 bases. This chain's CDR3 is CASSPGTGGDTQYF. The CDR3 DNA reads TGTGCCAGCAGCCCCGGGACAGGGGGCGATACGCAGTATTTT.

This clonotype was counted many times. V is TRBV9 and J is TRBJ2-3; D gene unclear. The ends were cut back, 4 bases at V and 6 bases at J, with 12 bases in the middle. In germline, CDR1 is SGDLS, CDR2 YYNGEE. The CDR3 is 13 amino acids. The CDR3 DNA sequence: TGTGCCAGCAGCCCCCACGGATCCGATACGCAGTATTTT. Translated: CASSPHGSDTQYF.

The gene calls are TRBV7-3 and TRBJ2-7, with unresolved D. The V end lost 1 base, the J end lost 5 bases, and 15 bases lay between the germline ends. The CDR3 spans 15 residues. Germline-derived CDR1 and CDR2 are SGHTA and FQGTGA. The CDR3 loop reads CASSLSGVESDEQYF. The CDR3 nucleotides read TGTGCCAGCAGCTTAAGCGGAGTGGAATCGGACGAGCAGTACTTC.

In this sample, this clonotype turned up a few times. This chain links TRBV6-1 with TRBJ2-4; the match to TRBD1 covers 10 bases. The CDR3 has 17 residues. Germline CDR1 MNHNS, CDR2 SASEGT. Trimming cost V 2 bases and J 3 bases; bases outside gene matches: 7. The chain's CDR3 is CASSEFGQGDGKNIQYF. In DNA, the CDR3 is TGTGCCAGCAGTGAATTTGGACAGGGGGATGGCAAAAACATTCAGTACTTC.

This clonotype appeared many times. The CDR3 DNA reads as TGTGCCAGCAGCTTCCCGGGAGGGATGAACACTGAAGCTTTCTTT. Encoded protein: CASSFPGGMNTEAFF. V is TRBV7-9 and J is TRBJ1-1; D is ambiguous. V lost 3 bases and J 0 bases, leaving 11 bases between the germline ends. This CDR3 is built from 15 residues. Germline loops: CDR1 SEHNR, CDR2 FQNEAQ (reference sequence). The full variable domain, its missing parts supplied by reference TRBV7-9 and TRBJ1-1, is DTGVSQNPRHKITKRGQNVTFRCDPISEHNRLYWYRQTLGQGPEFLTYFQNEAQLEKSRLLSDRFSAERPKGSFSTLEIQRTEQGDSAMYLCASSFPGGMNTEAFFGQGTRLTVV.

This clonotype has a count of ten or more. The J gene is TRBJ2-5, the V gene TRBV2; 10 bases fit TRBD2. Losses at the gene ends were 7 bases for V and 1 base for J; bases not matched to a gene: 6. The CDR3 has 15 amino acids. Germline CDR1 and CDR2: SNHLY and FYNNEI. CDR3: CASTKAGGPQETQYF. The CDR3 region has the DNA TGTGCCAGCACCAAAGCGGGGGGGCCCCAAGAGACCCAGTACTTC.

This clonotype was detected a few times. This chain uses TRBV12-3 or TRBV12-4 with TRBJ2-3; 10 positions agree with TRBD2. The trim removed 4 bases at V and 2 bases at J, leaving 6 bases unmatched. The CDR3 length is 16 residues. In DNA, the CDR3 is TGTGCCAGCAGTTCCTGGACTAGCGGACTCACAGATACGCAGTATTTT. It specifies CASSSWTSGLTDTQYF.

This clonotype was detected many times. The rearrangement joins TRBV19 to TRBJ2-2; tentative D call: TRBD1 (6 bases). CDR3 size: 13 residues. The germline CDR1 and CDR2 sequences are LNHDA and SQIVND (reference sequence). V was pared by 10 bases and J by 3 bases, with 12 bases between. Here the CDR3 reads CATDRSYTGELFF. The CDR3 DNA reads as TGTGCCACAGACAGGTCCTACACCGGGGAGCTGTTTTTT.

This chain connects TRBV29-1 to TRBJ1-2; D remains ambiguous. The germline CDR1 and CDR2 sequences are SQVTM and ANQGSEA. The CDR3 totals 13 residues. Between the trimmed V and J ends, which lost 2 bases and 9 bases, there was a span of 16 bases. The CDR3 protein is CSVEKLDGLSYTF. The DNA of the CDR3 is TGCAGCGTTGAAAAATTGGATGGGCTTAGCTACACCTTC.

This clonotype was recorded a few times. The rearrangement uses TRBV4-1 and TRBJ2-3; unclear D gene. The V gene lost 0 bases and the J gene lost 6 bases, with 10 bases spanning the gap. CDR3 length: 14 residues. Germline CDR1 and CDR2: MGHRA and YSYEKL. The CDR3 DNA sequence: TGCGCCAGCAGCCAAGAGGGGTTTGGGGATACGCAGTATTTT. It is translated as CASSQEGFGDTQYF.

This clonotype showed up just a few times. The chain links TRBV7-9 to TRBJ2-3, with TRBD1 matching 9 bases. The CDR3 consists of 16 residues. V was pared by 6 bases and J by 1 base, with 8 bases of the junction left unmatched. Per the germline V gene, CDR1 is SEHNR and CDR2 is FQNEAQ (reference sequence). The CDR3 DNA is TGTGCCAGCAGTTGGACGACAGGGGGGGGCACAGATACGCAGTATTTT. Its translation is CASSWTTGGGTDTQYF.

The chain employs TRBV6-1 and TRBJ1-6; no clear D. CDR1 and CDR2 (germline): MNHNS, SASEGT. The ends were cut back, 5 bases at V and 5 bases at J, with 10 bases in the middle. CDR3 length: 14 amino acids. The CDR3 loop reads CASSRDGNNSPLHF. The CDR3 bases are TGTGCCAGCAGTCGTGACGGGAATAATTCACCCCTCCACTTT.

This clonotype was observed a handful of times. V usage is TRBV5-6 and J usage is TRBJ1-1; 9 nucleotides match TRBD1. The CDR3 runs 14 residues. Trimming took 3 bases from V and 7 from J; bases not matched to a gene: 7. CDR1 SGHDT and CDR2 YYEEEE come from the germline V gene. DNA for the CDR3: TGTGCCAGCAGCTACGGGACAGGGAATGGTGAAGCTTTCTTT. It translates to CASSYGTGNGEAFF.

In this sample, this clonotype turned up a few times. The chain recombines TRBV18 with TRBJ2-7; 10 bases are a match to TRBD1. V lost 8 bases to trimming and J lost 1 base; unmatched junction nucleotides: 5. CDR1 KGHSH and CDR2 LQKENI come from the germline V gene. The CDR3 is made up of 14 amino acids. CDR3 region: CASPGTGDSYEQYF. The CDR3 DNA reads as TGTGCCAGCCCAGGGACAGGGGATTCCTACGAGCAGTACTTC.

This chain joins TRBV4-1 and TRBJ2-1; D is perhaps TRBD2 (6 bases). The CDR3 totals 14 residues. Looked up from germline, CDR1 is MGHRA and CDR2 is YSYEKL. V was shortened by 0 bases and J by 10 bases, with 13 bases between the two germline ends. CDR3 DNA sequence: TGCGCCAGCAGCCAAGAAAGGAGGGCAGTGGAGCAGTTCTTC. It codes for CASSQERRAVEQFF.

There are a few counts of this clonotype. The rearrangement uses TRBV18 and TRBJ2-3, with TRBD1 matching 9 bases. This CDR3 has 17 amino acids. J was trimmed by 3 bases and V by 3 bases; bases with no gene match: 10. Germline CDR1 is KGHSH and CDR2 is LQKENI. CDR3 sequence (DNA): TGTGCCAGCTCACCTCGGACAGGGGTCGCTGTAACAGATACGCAGTATTTT. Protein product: CASSPRTGVAVTDTQYF.

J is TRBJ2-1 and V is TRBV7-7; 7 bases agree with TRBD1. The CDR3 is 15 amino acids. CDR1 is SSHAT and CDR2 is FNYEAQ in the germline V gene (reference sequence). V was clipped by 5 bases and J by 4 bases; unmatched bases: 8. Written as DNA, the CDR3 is TGTGCCAGCAGCCCAGTCGGGACAGAGTACAATGAGCAGTTCTTC. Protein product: CASSPVGTEYNEQFF.

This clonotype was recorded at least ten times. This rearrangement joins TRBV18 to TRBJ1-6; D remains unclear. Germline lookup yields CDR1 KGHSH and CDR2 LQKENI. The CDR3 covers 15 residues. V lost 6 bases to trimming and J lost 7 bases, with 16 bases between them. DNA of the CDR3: TGTGCCAGCTCGGGAACGGTGGGTCTGAATTCACCCCTCCACTTT. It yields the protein CASSGTVGLNSPLHF.

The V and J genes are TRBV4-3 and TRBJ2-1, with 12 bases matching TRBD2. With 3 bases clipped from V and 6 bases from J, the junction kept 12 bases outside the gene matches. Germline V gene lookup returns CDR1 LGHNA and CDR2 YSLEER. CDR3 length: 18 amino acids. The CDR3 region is CASSQDPSGGARANEQFF. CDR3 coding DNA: TGCGCCAGCAGCCAGGACCCTAGCGGGGGGGCGAGGGCCAATGAGCAGTTCTTC.

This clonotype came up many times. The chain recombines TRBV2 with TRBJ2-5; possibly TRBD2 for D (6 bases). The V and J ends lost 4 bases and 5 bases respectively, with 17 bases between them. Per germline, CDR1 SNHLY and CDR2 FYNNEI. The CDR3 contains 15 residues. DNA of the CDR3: TGTGCCAGCAGTGGGCTAGGCGGGGCTAAGGAGACCCAGTACTTC. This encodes CASSGLGGAKETQYF.

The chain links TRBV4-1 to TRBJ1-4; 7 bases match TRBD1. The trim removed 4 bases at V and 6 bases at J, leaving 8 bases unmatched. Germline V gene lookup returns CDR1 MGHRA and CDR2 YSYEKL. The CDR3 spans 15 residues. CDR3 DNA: TGCGCCAGCAGCCGCACGTATGGGACAGATGAAAAACTGTTTTTT. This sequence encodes CASSRTYGTDEKLFF.

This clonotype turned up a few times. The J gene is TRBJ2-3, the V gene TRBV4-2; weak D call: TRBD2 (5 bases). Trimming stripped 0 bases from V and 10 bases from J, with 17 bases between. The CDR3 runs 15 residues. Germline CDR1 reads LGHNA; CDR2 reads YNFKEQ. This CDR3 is CASSQELGSEEAQYF. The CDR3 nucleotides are TGTGCCAGCAGCCAAGAACTAGGGTCAGAAGAGGCGCAGTATTTT.

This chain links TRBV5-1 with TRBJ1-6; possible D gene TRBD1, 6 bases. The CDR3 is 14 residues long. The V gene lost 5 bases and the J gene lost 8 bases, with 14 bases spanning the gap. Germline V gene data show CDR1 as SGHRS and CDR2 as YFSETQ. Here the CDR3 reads CASSRGAWDSPLHF. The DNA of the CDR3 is TGCGCCAGCAGTCGGGGGGCGTGGGATTCACCCCTCCACTTT. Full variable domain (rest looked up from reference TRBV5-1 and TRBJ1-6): KAGVTQTPRYLIKTRGQQVTLSCSPISGHRSVSWYQQTPGQGLQFLFEYFSETQRNKGNFPGRFSGRQFSNSRSEMNVSTLELGDSALYLCASSRGAWDSPLHFGNGTRLTVT.

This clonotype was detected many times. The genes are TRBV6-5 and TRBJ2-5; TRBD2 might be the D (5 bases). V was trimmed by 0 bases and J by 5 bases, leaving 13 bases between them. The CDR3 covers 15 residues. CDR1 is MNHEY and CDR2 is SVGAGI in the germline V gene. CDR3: CASSYSGREWETQYF. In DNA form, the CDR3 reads TGTGCCAGCAGTTACTCGGGGAGAGAATGGGAGACCCAGTACTTC.

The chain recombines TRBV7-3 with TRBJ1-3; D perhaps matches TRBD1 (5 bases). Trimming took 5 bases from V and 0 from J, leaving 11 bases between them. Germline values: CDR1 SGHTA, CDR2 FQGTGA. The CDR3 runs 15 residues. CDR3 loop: CASSPSGSSGNTIYF. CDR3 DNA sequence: TGTGCCAGCAGCCCATCAGGGTCCTCTGGAAACACCATATATTTT.

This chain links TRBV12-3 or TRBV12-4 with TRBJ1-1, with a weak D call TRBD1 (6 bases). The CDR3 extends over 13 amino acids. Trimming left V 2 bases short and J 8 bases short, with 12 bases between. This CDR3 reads CASSLLGGREAFF. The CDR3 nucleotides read TGTGCCAGCAGTTTATTGGGGGGCAGGGAAGCTTTCTTT.

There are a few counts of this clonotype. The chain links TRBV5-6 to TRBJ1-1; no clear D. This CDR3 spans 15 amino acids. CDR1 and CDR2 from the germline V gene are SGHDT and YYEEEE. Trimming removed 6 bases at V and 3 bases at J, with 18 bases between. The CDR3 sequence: CASKYLEQSYTEAFF. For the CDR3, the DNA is TGTGCCAGCAAATACCTGGAACAGTCGTACACTGAAGCTTTCTTT.